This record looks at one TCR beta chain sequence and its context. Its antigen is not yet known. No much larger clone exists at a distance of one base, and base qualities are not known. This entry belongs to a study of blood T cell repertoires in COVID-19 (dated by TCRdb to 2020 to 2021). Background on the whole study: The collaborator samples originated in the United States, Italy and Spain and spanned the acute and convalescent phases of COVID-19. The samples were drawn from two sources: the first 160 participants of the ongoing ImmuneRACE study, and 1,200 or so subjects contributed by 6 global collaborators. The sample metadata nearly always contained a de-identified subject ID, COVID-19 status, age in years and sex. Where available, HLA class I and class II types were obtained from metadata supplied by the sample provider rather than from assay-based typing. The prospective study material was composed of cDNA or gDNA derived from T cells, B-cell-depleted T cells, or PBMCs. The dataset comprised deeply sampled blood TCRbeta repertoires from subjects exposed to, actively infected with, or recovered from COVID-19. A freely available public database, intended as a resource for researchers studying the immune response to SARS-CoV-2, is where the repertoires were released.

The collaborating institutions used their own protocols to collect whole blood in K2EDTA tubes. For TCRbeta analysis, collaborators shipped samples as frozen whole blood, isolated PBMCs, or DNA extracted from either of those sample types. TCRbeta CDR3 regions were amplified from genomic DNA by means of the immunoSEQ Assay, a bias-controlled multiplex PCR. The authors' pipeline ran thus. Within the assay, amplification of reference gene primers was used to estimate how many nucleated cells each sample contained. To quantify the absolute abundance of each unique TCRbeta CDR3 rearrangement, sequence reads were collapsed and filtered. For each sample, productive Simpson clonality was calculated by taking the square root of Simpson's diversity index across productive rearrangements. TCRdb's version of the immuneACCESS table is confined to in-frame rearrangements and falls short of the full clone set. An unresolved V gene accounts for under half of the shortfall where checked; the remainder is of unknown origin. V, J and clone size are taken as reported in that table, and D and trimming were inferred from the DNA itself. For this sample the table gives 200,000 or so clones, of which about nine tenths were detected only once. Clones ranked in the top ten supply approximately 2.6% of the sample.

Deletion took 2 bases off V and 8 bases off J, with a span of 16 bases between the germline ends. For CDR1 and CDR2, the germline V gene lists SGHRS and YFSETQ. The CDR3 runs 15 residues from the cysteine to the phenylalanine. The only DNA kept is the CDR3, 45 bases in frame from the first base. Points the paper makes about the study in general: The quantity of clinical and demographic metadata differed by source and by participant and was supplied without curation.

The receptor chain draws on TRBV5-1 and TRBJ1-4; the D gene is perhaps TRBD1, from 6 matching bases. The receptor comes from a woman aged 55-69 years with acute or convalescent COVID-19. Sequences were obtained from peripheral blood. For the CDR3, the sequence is CASSLGSPRGEKLFF. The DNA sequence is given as TGCGCCAGCAGCTTAGGTAGTCCGAGGGGGGAAAAACTGTTTTTT. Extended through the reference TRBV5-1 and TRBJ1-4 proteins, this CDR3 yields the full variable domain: KAGVTQTPRYLIKTRGQQVTLSCSPISGHRSVSWYQQTPGQGLQFLFEYFSETQRNKGNFPGRFSGRQFSNSRSEMNVSTLELGDSALYLCASSLGSPRGEKLFFGSGTQLSVL.